This T cell receptor beta chain is drawn from a study of beta chain features in type 1 diabetes. Findings and caveats of the study: Within each of all four CD4+ subsets, Type 1 diabetes patients had TCRB CDR3s that were moderately but significantly shorter.

Note on this clone: What it recognizes is unknown.

Expressed TCRB transcripts were sequenced after all isolated RNA was converted to cDNA. Libraries were prepared by immunoSEQ multiplex PCR; TCRdb keeps only in-frame clonotypes and omits some of them. The data hold 300,000 to 350,000 clones, with about a tenth observed a single time. In germline, CDR1 is SGHAT, CDR2 FQNNGV. This CDR3 is built from 15 residues. The V gene end was trimmed by 6 bases and the J gene end by 5 bases; junction bases not matched to a gene: 7. The clonotype was recovered from a man aged 30 to 45 with type 1 diabetes. Sequencing input: central memory CD4+ T cells from blood. This chain joins TRBV11-2 and TRBJ2-5, with 12 bases fitting TRBD2. CDR3 DNA sequence: TGTGCCAGCAGTTCCGGACTAGCGGGGCGGGAGACCCAGTACTTC. Protein: CASSSGLAGRETQYF.